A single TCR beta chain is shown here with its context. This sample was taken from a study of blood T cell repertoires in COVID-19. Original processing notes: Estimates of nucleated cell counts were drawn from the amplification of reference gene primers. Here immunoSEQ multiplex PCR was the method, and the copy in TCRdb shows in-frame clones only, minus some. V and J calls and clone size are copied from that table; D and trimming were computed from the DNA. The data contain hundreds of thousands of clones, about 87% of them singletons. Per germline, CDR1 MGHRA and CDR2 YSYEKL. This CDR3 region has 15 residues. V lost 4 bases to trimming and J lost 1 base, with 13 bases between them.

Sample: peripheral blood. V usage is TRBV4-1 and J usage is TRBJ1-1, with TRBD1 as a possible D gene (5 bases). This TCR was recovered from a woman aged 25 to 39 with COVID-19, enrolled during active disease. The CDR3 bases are TGCGCCAGCAGCCGGTATTCGGGGGGGAACACTGAAGCTTTCTTT. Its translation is CASSRYSGGNTEAFF.